The entry that follows covers one TCR beta chain sequence. The sample originates from a study of blood T cell repertoires in COVID-19. Original processing methods: Nucleated cell counts were estimated from reference gene primer amplification. Using immunoSEQ multiplex PCR, the repertoire was profiled, and TCRdb retains in-frame clones only, with some absent. That table gives V, J and clone size, and the DNA gave D and trimming. Of hundreds of thousands of clones in the sample, around nine tenths were seen once. V dropped 4 bases and J dropped 2 bases, with 20 bases sitting between them. There are 18 residues in the CDR3. The germline gives CDR1 LGHNA, CDR2 YNFKEQ.

The source of this sequence is a human donor in a cohort sampled during active COVID-19. This sequence joins TRBV4-2 and TRBJ1-4; a possible D gene is TRBD1 (5 bases). Source material: peripheral blood. As DNA, the CDR3 is TGTGCCAGCAGCCGGGATGCGCTCAGCGGGGGGACTAATGAAAAACTGTTTTTT. Translated: CASSRDALSGGTNEKLFF.